This TCR beta chain derives from a study of blood T cell repertoires in COVID-19. Study-wide context: The United States, Italy and Spain provided the acute and convalescent COVID-19 samples. T cells, B-cell-depleted T cells, or PBMCs supplied cDNA or gDNA.

As handled by the study authors: Amplification with reference gene primers provided the estimates of nucleated cell counts. The protocol was immunoSEQ multiplex PCR, while the TCRdb copy is restricted to in-frame clones and leaves out a portion. From that table come the V and J calls and clone size; the DNA was used to work out D and trimming. Of 25,000 to 35,000 clones in the sample, 80% to 90% were seen once. Trimming shortened V by 2 bases and J by 5 bases, and 15 bases separated the two germline ends. From germline, CDR1 is SEHNR and CDR2 FQNEAQ (reference sequence). CDR3 length: 15 residues. In its sample, this clone was seen once.

The sequencing input was peripheral blood. This chain uses TRBV7-9 with TRBJ1-2, with a weak D call TRBD1 (5 bases). The sequence came from a human donor in a cohort sampled during active COVID-19. CDR3 coding DNA: TGTGCCAGCAGCTTACGGGGAGGGACCGGTTATGGCTACACCTTC. As protein: CASSLRGGTGYGYTF.